The rows below give T cell receptor beta chains drawn from one sample of a study of cytomegalovirus exposure and HLA in healthy donors. Method: immunoSEQ multiplex PCR; TCRdb's copy keeps in-frame clones and lacks some. Seen here are 150,000 to 200,000 clones, approximately 81% observed once, and the top ten hold 10%. The sequencing input was PBMCs. These receptors were taken from a man younger than 40 in good health and CMV-seropositive. Each CDR3 is given with its conserved first and last residue. D genes are given only for firm matches. Where a row states a size, it is once, few, many or the class of an expanded clone; other rows omit it.

CDR3 DNA: TGTGCCAGCAGTTTCCGGGACTCCCCTAGCACAGATACGCAGTATTTT
CDR3 protein: CASSFRDSPSTDTQYF
clone size: NA
V gene: TRBV27
D gene: NA
J gene: TRBJ2-3

CDR3 DNA: TGTGCCAGCAGCAAAAGGGGGACTATTAGCGAGCAGTACTTC
CDR3 protein: CASSKRGTISEQYF
clone size: NA
V gene: TRBV7-2
D gene: NA
J gene: TRBJ2-7

CDR3 DNA: TGTGCCAGCAGTTCCCTTACAGGGCACTATGGCTACACCTTC
CDR3 protein: CASSSLTGHYGYTF
clone size: NA
V gene: TRBV28
D gene: NA
J gene: TRBJ1-2

CDR3 DNA: TGTGCCAGCAGCGGGCCGTTCCGGGGCTACACCTTC
CDR3 protein: CASSGPFRGYTF
clone size: many
V gene: TRBV5-6
D gene: NA
J gene: TRBJ1-2

CDR3 DNA: TGCGCCAGCAGCCAAGGATTTGGACAGGGACAAGAGACCCAGTACTTC
CDR3 protein: CASSQGFGQGQETQYF
clone size: NA
V gene: TRBV4-1
D gene: TRBD1
J gene: TRBJ2-5

CDR3 DNA: TGCAGCGTGTCCAGAAGCTACGAGCAGTACTTC
CDR3 protein: CSVSRSYEQYF
clone size: NA
V gene: TRBV29-1
D gene: NA
J gene: TRBJ2-7

CDR3 DNA: TGTGCCAGCAGCTCGGGACAGGGAACCTACGAGCAGTACTTC
CDR3 protein: CASSSGQGTYEQYF
clone size: NA
V gene: TRBV7-9
D gene: TRBD1
J gene: TRBJ2-7

CDR3 DNA: TGCAGCGTACGGACTAGCGGGCAAGAGACCCAGTACTTC
CDR3 protein: CSVRTSGQETQYF
clone size: NA
V gene: TRBV29-1
D gene: TRBD2
J gene: TRBJ2-5

CDR3 DNA: TGTGCCAGCTCACCAAACGCGGGGATGAACACTGAAGCTTTCTTT
CDR3 protein: CASSPNAGMNTEAFF
clone size: NA
V gene: TRBV18
D gene: NA
J gene: TRBJ1-1

CDR3 DNA: TGTGCTAGCAGCTCAAGGACAGGGTCCTACAATGAGCAGTTCTTC
CDR3 protein: CASSSRTGSYNEQFF
clone size: NA
V gene: TRBV7-7
D gene: TRBD1
J gene: TRBJ2-1

CDR3 DNA: TGTGCCAGCACCCTAGGGGACAGGGCGGGAGAGACCCAGTACTTC
CDR3 protein: CASTLGDRAGETQYF
clone size: NA
V gene: TRBV5-4
D gene: TRBD1
J gene: TRBJ2-5

CDR3 DNA: TGCAGCGTTGAACTGGCGGGAGCAGACTACAATGAGCAGTTCTTC
CDR3 protein: CSVELAGADYNEQFF
clone size: NA
V gene: TRBV29-1
D gene: TRBD2
J gene: TRBJ2-1

CDR3 DNA: TGTGCTAGTGTCAAAGACCGGGACAGGGGGCGATACGAGCAGTACTTC
CDR3 protein: CASVKDRDRGRYEQYF
clone size: NA
V gene: TRBV12-5
D gene: TRBD1
J gene: TRBJ2-7

CDR3 DNA: TGTGCCAGCAGTTACTCGATAGGCGGGGCCTACGAGCAGTACTTC
CDR3 protein: CASSYSIGGAYEQYF
clone size: NA
V gene: TRBV6-5
D gene: NA
J gene: TRBJ2-7

CDR3 DNA: TGCGCCAGCAGCCAAGAGACTAGCGGGAGGCTTTCTCGCACAGATACGCAGTATTTT
CDR3 protein: CASSQETSGRLSRTDTQYF
clone size: once
V gene: TRBV4-1
D gene: TRBD2
J gene: TRBJ2-3

CDR3 DNA: TGCGCCAGCAGCCCGCGGACAGGGCCTAACTATGGCTACACCTTC
CDR3 protein: CASSPRTGPNYGYTF
clone size: NA
V gene: TRBV5-1
D gene: TRBD1
J gene: TRBJ1-2

CDR3 DNA: TGTGCCAGCAGCGTAGGGGTGGAGGGAAACACTGAAGCTTTCTTT
CDR3 protein: CASSVGVEGNTEAFF
clone size: once
V gene: TRBV9
D gene: NA
J gene: TRBJ1-1

CDR3 DNA: TGTGCCAGCAGCCCACTAGGACTAGCGGAGGCCAATGAGCAGTTCTTC
CDR3 protein: CASSPLGLAEANEQFF
clone size: NA
V gene: TRBV5-4
D gene: TRBD2
J gene: TRBJ2-1

CDR3 DNA: TGTGCCAGCAGCCCCCGGGACAGGGTTCGGGATAATTCACCCCTCCACTTT
CDR3 protein: CASSPRDRVRDNSPLHF
clone size: NA
V gene: TRBV9
D gene: TRBD1
J gene: TRBJ1-6

CDR3 DNA: TGTGCCAGCAGTTCAGCGGGGGGACACACCGGGGAGCTGTTTTTT
CDR3 protein: CASSSAGGHTGELFF
clone size: NA
V gene: TRBV6-6
D gene: TRBD2
J gene: TRBJ2-2

CDR3 DNA: TGTGCCAGCAGCTTGGTGGCGGGAGGTCCGGGGGAGCAGTACTTC
CDR3 protein: CASSLVAGGPGEQYF
clone size: NA
V gene: TRBV5-6
D gene: TRBD2
J gene: TRBJ2-7

CDR3 DNA: TGTGCCAGTAGTATCGGGACACTTAGGGCAGATACGCAGTATTTT
CDR3 protein: CASSIGTLRADTQYF
clone size: NA
V gene: TRBV19
D gene: NA
J gene: TRBJ2-3

CDR3 DNA: TGTGCCAGCAGCGGTTATGGGACAGGGAGCACAGATACGCAGTATTTT
CDR3 protein: CASSGYGTGSTDTQYF
clone size: NA
V gene: TRBV9
D gene: TRBD1
J gene: TRBJ2-3

CDR3 DNA: TGTGCCACCAGCAGTCCGGCAGGGACAGGGCAAGAGACCCAGTACTTC
CDR3 protein: CATSSPAGTGQETQYF
clone size: NA
V gene: TRBV15
D gene: TRBD1
J gene: TRBJ2-5

CDR3 DNA: TGTGCCAGCAGTTACTCGCCGGGTGAGCAGTTCTTC
CDR3 protein: CASSYSPGEQFF
clone size: NA
V gene: TRBV6-6
D gene: NA
J gene: TRBJ2-1

CDR3 DNA: TGTGCCAGCAGCCCCTCAGACAGGGCGGCCGGGGAGCTGTTTTTT
CDR3 protein: CASSPSDRAAGELFF
clone size: NA
V gene: TRBV9
D gene: TRBD1
J gene: TRBJ2-2

CDR3 DNA: TGTGCCAGCAGCTCGTTAGCGGTAGGGGTGGATGAGCAGTTCTTC
CDR3 protein: CASSSLAVGVDEQFF
clone size: once
V gene: TRBV13
D gene: NA
J gene: TRBJ2-1

CDR3 DNA: TGTGCCAACTGGTTGGACTATGGCTACACCTTC
CDR3 protein: CANWLDYGYTF
clone size: NA
V gene: TRBV30
D gene: NA
J gene: TRBJ1-2

CDR3 DNA: TGCGCCAGCAGCCTTTGGTTGGGAGGGAAGGGGACTGAAGCTTTCTTT
CDR3 protein: CASSLWLGGKGTEAFF
clone size: once
V gene: TRBV4-1
D gene: NA
J gene: TRBJ1-1

CDR3 DNA: TGTGCCAGCCGCCTATACAATGAGCAGTTCTTC
CDR3 protein: CASRLYNEQFF
clone size: NA
V gene: TRBV2
D gene: NA
J gene: TRBJ2-1

CDR3 DNA: TGCAGCGTCCTGACAGGTGGAAGCTACGAGCAGTACTTC
CDR3 protein: CSVLTGGSYEQYF
clone size: NA
V gene: TRBV29-1
D gene: NA
J gene: TRBJ2-7

CDR3 DNA: TGTGCCAGCAGCTCAGAGAGGCCTAATGAGCAGTTCTTC
CDR3 protein: CASSSERPNEQFF
clone size: NA
V gene: TRBV13
D gene: NA
J gene: TRBJ2-1

CDR3 DNA: TGTGTCCCAGGAGAGGGACAGGCCTACGAGCAGTACTTC
CDR3 protein: CVPGEGQAYEQYF
clone size: once
V gene: TRBV6-6
D gene: TRBD1
J gene: TRBJ2-7

CDR3 DNA: TGTGCCAGCAGTTTAGCCCAGGGCTACACTTCTAACTATGGCTACACCTTC
CDR3 protein: CASSLAQGYTSNYGYTF
clone size: NA
V gene: TRBV28
D gene: NA
J gene: TRBJ1-2

CDR3 DNA: TGCGTGAGCGGGGCCGTCATGGGTAACTATGGCTACACCTTC
CDR3 protein: CVSGAVMGNYGYTF
clone size: few
V gene: TRBV23-1
D gene: NA
J gene: TRBJ1-2

CDR3 DNA: TGTGCCAGCAGCTTAGGGCAGGGGGCCACAGATACGCAGTATTTT
CDR3 protein: CASSLGQGATDTQYF
clone size: NA
V gene: TRBV11-2
D gene: TRBD1
J gene: TRBJ2-3

CDR3 DNA: TGTGCCAGCAGCTTACTAGGGACCTACAATGAGCAGTTCTTC
CDR3 protein: CASSLLGTYNEQFF
clone size: NA
V gene: TRBV5-6
D gene: NA
J gene: TRBJ2-1

CDR3 DNA: TGCGCCAGCAGCCAAAAGCCCGGGGGTCACAAAGCAACTAATGAAAAACTGTTTTTT
CDR3 protein: CASSQKPGGHKATNEKLFF
clone size: NA
V gene: TRBV4-1
D gene: NA
J gene: TRBJ1-4

CDR3 DNA: TGTGCCAGCACCTCAATATCTTCGGAGGGGACCAGCAATCAGCCCCAGCATTTT
CDR3 protein: CASTSISSEGTSNQPQHF
clone size: few
V gene: TRBV19
D gene: NA
J gene: TRBJ1-5

CDR3 DNA: TGTGCCAGCACGGACAGGGGGTCCTACGAGCAGTACTTC
CDR3 protein: CASTDRGSYEQYF
clone size: NA
V gene: TRBV6-5
D gene: TRBD1
J gene: TRBJ2-7

CDR3 DNA: TGTGCCACCAGCAGTCCGGGACAGGGGGTTGCCTATAATTCACCCCTCCACTTT
CDR3 protein: CATSSPGQGVAYNSPLHF
clone size: NA
V gene: TRBV15
D gene: TRBD1
J gene: TRBJ1-6

CDR3 DNA: TGTGCCAGCAGCTTAGCAGTTGTCGGTTCCACTGAAGCTTTCTTT
CDR3 protein: CASSLAVVGSTEAFF
clone size: NA
V gene: TRBV7-8
D gene: NA
J gene: TRBJ1-1

CDR3 DNA: TGTGCCAGCAGCCAAGGACAGGGGAGATTCGAAAAACTGTTTTTT
CDR3 protein: CASSQGQGRFEKLFF
clone size: once
V gene: TRBV7-2
D gene: TRBD1
J gene: TRBJ1-4

CDR3 DNA: TGTGCCAGCAGCCAGGACGCTCCCACGGGGGAGCTGTTTTTT
CDR3 protein: CASSQDAPTGELFF
clone size: NA
V gene: TRBV7-8
D gene: NA
J gene: TRBJ2-2

CDR3 DNA: TGTGCCAGCAGCGCGACTAGCGGGGGTTTTAACACCGGGGAGCTGTTTTTT
CDR3 protein: CASSATSGGFNTGELFF
clone size: NA
V gene: TRBV9
D gene: TRBD2
J gene: TRBJ2-2

CDR3 DNA: TGTGCCAGCAGTCGGGACAGCGACTATGGCTACACCTTC
CDR3 protein: CASSRDSDYGYTF
clone size: NA
V gene: TRBV6-5
D gene: TRBD1
J gene: TRBJ1-2

CDR3 DNA: TGTGCCAGCAGTTTTAGGAGGATCGGGGAGTTCTTC
CDR3 protein: CASSFRRIGEFF
clone size: NA
V gene: TRBV28
D gene: NA
J gene: TRBJ2-1

CDR3 DNA: TGTGCCAGCAGTTGGTCCCAGCAGGATAGCAATCAGCCCCAGCATTTT
CDR3 protein: CASSWSQQDSNQPQHF
clone size: NA
V gene: TRBV6-6
D gene: NA
J gene: TRBJ1-5

CDR3 DNA: TGTGCCAGCTCACCGCCAGACAGGGGAATTAATGAAAAACTGTTTTTT
CDR3 protein: CASSPPDRGINEKLFF
clone size: NA
V gene: TRBV18
D gene: TRBD1
J gene: TRBJ1-4

CDR3 DNA: TGTGCCAGCAGCTTCAAAGCGGGAGGCGCTGCGAGCTCCTACGAGCAGTACTTC
CDR3 protein: CASSFKAGGAASSYEQYF
clone size: NA
V gene: TRBV13
D gene: TRBD2
J gene: TRBJ2-7

CDR3 DNA: TGTGCCTGGGGAGACGGGAACACTGAAGCTTTCTTT
CDR3 protein: CAWGDGNTEAFF
clone size: few
V gene: TRBV30
D gene: NA
J gene: TRBJ1-1

CDR3 DNA: TGCGCCAGCAGCTTGGGGGACAGGGAATACTATGGCTACACCTTC
CDR3 protein: CASSLGDREYYGYTF
clone size: few
V gene: TRBV5-1
D gene: TRBD1
J gene: TRBJ1-2

CDR3 DNA: TGCAGCGTTGAGGCGGGGGCAGGGACTGAAGCTTTCTTT
CDR3 protein: CSVEAGAGTEAFF
clone size: NA
V gene: TRBV29-1
D gene: NA
J gene: TRBJ1-1

CDR3 DNA: TGTGCCAGCAGTGACAGAGTTACCGGGGAGCTGTTTTTT
CDR3 protein: CASSDRVTGELFF
clone size: NA
V gene: TRBV27
D gene: NA
J gene: TRBJ2-2